This T cell receptor (beta chain) stems from a study of shared clonotypes between healthy human individuals. Regarding the study as a whole: All-four-donor shared clonotypes had higher generation probabilities than non-shared clonotypes did. Sharing across four donors was highest in naive CD4 (about 5%) and lowest in memory CD8 (roughly 0.4%).

This CDR3 contains 15 residues. J lost 4 bases, V lost 8 bases, and 9 bases had no gene match. From germline, CDR1 is MNHEY and CDR2 SMNVEV (reference sequence). Measured with immunoSEQ multiplex PCR; TCRdb has only the in-frame clones, and not every one. The sample gives about 2.1 million clones, approximately 94% of which show up once; about 1.8% is in the top ten. CD45RO-negative cells were positively selected for CCR7, leaving out terminally differentiated effector memory CD45RA+ cells. A word on this clone: The target antigen is unknown.

Input material: naive CD8+ T cells from PBMCs. V and J are TRBV27 and TRBJ2-2; 8 positions match TRBD1. The receptor was derived from a man aged 18 to 30 in good health. Some clones in this sample may be carry-over from other donors' samples. The CDR3 is CASRPTGAGTGELFF. The CDR3 DNA follows: TGTGCCAGCCGCCCGACAGGGGCAGGCACCGGGGAGCTGTTTTTT.